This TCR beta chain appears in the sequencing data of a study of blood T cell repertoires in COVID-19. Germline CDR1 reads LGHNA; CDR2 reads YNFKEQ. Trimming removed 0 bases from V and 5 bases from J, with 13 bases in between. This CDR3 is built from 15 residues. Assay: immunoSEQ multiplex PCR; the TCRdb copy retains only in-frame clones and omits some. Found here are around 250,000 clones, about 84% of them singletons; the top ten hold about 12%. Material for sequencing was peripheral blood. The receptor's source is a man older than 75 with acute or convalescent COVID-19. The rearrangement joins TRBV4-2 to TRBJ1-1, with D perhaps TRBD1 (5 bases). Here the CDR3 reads CASSQDLTALTEAFF. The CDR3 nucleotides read TGTGCCAGCAGCCAAGATTTGACAGCACTGACTGAAGCTTTCTTT.